These 9 T cell receptor beta chains came from one sample sequenced in a study of T cells in Graves' hyperthyroidism and ophthalmopathy. Amplification targeted TCR beta CDR3 regions from RNA transcripts. TCR CDR3 underwent first-round RT-PCR with the HTBI primer set. Using its own MiXCR run on the multiplex PCR reads, TCRdb lists one record per CDR3 protein. The sample carries 350,000 to 450,000 distinct CDR3 sequences, approximately 18% recorded once. The source material was blood. The source is a woman aged 25-40 years with Graves' hyperthyroidism that later progressed to Graves' ophthalmopathy.

The rearrangement uses TRBV6-5 and TRBJ2-3; D is unresolved. Germline lookup yields CDR1 MNHEY and CDR2 SVGAGI. The CDR3 spans 13 residues. The V gene lost 0 bases and the J gene lost 6 bases, with 7 bases spanning the gap. For the CDR3, the DNA is TGTGCCAGCAGTTACTCGGTAGCTGATACGCAGTATTTT. This gives the protein CASSYSVADTQYF.

The sample holds a few counts of this clonotype. The chain couples TRBV6-4 to TRBJ1-6; no firm D call. Trimming took 6 bases from V and 0 from J, leaving 12 bases between them. The CDR3 has 16 amino acids. Germline V gene sequence: CDR1 MRHNA, CDR2 SNTAGT. CDR3: CASRASASSYNSPLHF. The CDR3 region has the DNA TGTGCCAGCAGGGCGTCCGCGAGCTCCTATAATTCACCCCTCCACTTT.

This clonotype has a count of ten or more. V and J are TRBV10-3 and TRBJ2-1; possibly TRBD1 for D (6 bases). CDR1 and CDR2 from the germline V gene are ENHRY and SYGVKD. The CDR3 has 15 residues. V gave up 6 bases and J gave up 8 bases, with 20 bases separating them. The CDR3 nucleotides are TGTGCCATCAGCAGGGACACCGATGGGGGCGATGAGCAGTTCTTC. This sequence encodes CAISRDTDGGDEQFF.

This clonotype has a count of ten or more. The chain has TRBV7-9 and TRBJ2-1, with a possible D match to TRBD1 (5 bases). CDR1 SEHNR and CDR2 FQNEAQ come from the germline V gene (reference sequence). The CDR3 is made up of 14 amino acids. V gave up 1 base and J gave up 8 bases, with 12 bases separating them. Here the CDR3 reads CASSLVVGAHEQFF. CDR3 DNA: TGTGCCAGCAGCTTAGTCGTAGGGGCACATGAGCAGTTCTTC.

This chain connects TRBV15 to TRBJ2-1; 11 bases map to TRBD2. CDR1 is LNHNV, CDR2 YYDKDF, per germline (reference sequence). Trimming cost V 5 bases and J 4 bases; bases outside gene matches: 4. The CDR3 has 15 residues. CDR3 loop: CATSFSGGDYNEQFF. CDR3 nucleotides: TGTGCCACCAGCTTTAGCGGGGGGGATTACAATGAGCAGTTCTTC.

Ten or more counts support this clonotype. The CDR3 is CASSLGGVVNTEAFF. In DNA, the CDR3 is TGTGCCAGCAGCTTAGGTGGAGTAGTTAACACTGAAGCTTTCTTT. The chain is built from TRBV7-2 and TRBJ1-1; D not certain. The CDR3 runs to 15 residues. CDR1 SGHTA and CDR2 FQGNSA come from the germline V gene. Trimming shortened V by 1 base and J by 2 bases, and 11 bases separated the two germline ends.

In its sample, this clonotype was seen a few times. The rearrangement links TRBV7-6 to TRBJ2-7; 8 bases are shared with TRBD2. Trimming took 5 bases from V and 6 from J; bases not matched to a gene: 12. CDR3 length: 15 residues. Looked up from germline, CDR1 is SGHVS and CDR2 is FNYEAQ. CDR3 residues: CASSPAAAGAGEQYF. The CDR3 bases are TGTGCCAGCAGCCCCGCGGCAGCGGGAGCCGGCGAGCAGTACTTC.

This clonotype was seen ten or more times. The chain employs TRBV28 and TRBJ2-7, with a possible D match to TRBD1 (5 bases). In germline, CDR1 is MDHEN, CDR2 SYDVKM. The V end was cut by 7 bases, the J end by 6 bases, with 10 bases between. The CDR3 sequence is 11 residues long. Written as DNA, the CDR3 is TGTGCCAGCACCGGTAGGGGCGAGCAGTACTTC. Its protein product is CASTGRGEQYF.

In this sample, this clonotype turned up many times. The chain carries TRBV11-2 and TRBJ2-7, with D possibly TRBD2 on 6 matching bases. This CDR3 comprises 14 residues. Germline values: CDR1 SGHAT, CDR2 FQNNGV. The V end lost 2 bases, the J end lost 3 bases, and 11 bases lay between the germline ends. The chain's CDR3 is CASSLFWEDYEQYF. CDR3 coding DNA: TGTGCCAGCAGCTTATTTTGGGAGGACTACGAGCAGTACTTC. Full variable domain (remainder filled in from reference TRBV11-2 and TRBJ2-7): EAGVAQSPRYKIIEKRQSVAFWCNPISGHATLYWYQQILGQGPKLLIQFQNNGVVDDSQLPKDRFSAERLKGVDSTLKIQPAKLEDSAVYLCASSLFWEDYEQYFGPGTRLTVT.